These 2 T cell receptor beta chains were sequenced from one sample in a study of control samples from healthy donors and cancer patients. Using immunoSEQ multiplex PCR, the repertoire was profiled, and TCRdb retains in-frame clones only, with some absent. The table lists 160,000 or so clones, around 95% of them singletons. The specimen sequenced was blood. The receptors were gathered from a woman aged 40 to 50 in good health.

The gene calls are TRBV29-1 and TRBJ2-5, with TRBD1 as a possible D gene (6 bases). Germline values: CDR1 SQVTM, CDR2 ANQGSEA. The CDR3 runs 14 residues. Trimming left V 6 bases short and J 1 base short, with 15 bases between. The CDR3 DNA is TGCAGCGTCGCGGACAGATTGACCCAAGAGACCCAGTACTTC. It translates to CSVADRLTQETQYF.

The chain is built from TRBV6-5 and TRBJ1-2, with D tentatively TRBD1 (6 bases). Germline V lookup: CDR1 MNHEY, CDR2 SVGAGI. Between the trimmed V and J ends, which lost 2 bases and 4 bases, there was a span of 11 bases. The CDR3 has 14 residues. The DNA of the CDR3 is TGTGCCAGCAGTTACCAGGGGTTCGGCTATGGCTACACCTTC. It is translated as CASSYQGFGYGYTF.